This TCR beta chain was recovered during a study of PD-L1 blockade in urothelial cancer. Study details: Blood analysis occurred 3 weeks (second dose) and 6 weeks after treatment start.

Clones were read by immunoSEQ multiplex PCR, and TCRdb kept only the in-frame ones, dropping some. This sample has 33,000 or so clones, with about four fifths found just once. Study conclusions and caveats: Blood TCR clonality below the median before treatment was a predictor of better survival.

The CDR3 extends over 13 amino acids. Germline V CDR1 and CDR2: SGHNT, YYREEE (reference sequence). V was shortened by 4 bases and J by 5 bases, with 10 bases between the two germline ends. As for this clone: Its antigen is currently unknown.

Regarding time point: pretreatment peripheral blood. The clonotype comes from a man aged 55 to 70 with urothelial cancer. This chain connects TRBV5-4 to TRBJ2-1; D perhaps matches TRBD1 (6 bases). This material consisted of PBMCs, taken around atezolizumab (anti-PD-L1) treatment. The CDR3 nucleotides are TGTGCCAGCAGCCCGGGACAAAACAATGAGCAGTTCTTC. Translating it yields CASSPGQNNEQFF. The full variable domain, with the rest looked up from reference TRBV5-4 and TRBJ2-1, is ETGVTQSPTHLIKTRGQQVTLRCSSQSGHNTVSWYQQALGQGPQFIFQYYREEENGRGNFPPRFSGLQFPNYSSELNVNALELDDSALYLCASSPGQNNEQFFGPGTRLTVL.